This TCR beta chain was sequenced during a study of technical replicates of blood from four donors. Germline V CDR1 and CDR2: MDHEN, SYDVKM. Trimming removed 5 bases from V and 10 bases from J; junction bases left unmatched: 2. The CDR3 sequence is 12 residues long. The protocol was immunoSEQ multiplex PCR, while the TCRdb copy is restricted to in-frame clones and leaves out a portion. Found here are under 75,000 clones, more than 75% of them singletons; the top ten hold 4% to 5.5%. The gene calls are TRBV28 and TRBJ2-1; TRBD2 matches at 10 bases. This receptor was taken from a human donor in good health. Some clones in this sample may be carry-over from other donors' samples. The sequenced sample was PBMCs. CDR3 sequence reads: CASSQLAGEQFF. The CDR3 nucleotides are TGTGCCAGCAGTCAACTAGCGGGGGAGCAGTTCTTC.